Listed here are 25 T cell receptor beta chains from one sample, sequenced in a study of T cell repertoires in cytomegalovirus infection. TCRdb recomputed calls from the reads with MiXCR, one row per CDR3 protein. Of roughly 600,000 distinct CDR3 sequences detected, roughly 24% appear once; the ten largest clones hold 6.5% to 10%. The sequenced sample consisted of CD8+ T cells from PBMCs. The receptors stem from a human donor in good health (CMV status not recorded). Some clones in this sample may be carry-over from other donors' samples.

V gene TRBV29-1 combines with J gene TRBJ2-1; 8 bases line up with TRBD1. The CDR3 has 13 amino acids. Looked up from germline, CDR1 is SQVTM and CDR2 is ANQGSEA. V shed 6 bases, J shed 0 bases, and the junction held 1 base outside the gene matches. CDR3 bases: TGCAGCGTCGGACAGGGCTCCTACAATGAGCAGTTCTTC. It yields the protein CSVGQGSYNEQFF.

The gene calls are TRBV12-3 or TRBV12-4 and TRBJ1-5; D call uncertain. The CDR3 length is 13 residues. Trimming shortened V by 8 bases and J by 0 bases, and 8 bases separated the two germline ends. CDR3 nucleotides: TGTGCCAGCGATCAATCTAGCAATCAGCCCCAGCATTTT. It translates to CASDQSSNQPQHF.

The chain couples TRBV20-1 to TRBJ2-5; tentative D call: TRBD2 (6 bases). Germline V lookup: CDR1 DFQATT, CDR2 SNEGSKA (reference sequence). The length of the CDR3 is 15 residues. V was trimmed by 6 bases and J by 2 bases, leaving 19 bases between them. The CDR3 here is CSATKPGEGQETQYF. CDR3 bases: TGCAGTGCCACGAAACCGGGGGAAGGGCAAGAGACCCAGTACTTC.

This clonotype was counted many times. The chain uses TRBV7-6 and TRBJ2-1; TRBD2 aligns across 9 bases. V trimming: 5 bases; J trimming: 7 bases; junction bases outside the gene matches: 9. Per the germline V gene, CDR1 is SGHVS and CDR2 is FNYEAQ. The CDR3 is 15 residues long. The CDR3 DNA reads TGTGCCAGCAGCACAGAGCGGGGGGTAGGGAATGAGCAGTTCTTC. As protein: CASSTERGVGNEQFF.

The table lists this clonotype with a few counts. CDR3 sequence reads: CSVEGIRASTFYGYTF. CDR3 in DNA: TGCAGCGTTGAAGGGATAAGGGCGTCGACCTTCTATGGCTACACCTTC. The chain employs TRBV29-1 and TRBJ1-2, with unresolved D. Germline V lookup: CDR1 SQVTM, CDR2 ANQGSEA. Deletions cut 1 base from V and 4 bases from J, with 19 bases between. The CDR3 spans 16 residues.

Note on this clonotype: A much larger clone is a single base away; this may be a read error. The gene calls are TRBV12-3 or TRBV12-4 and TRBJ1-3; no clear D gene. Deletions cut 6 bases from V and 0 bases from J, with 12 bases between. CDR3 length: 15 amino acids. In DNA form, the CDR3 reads TGTGCCAGCAGACACTCAGCAAGCTCTGGAAACACCATATATTTT. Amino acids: CASRHSASSGNTIYF.

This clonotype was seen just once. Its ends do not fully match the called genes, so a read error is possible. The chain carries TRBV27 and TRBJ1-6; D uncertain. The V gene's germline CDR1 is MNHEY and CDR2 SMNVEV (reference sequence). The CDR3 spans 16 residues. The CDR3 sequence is CANSQPPAGLNSPLHF. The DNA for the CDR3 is TGTGCCAACAGTCAACCCCCGGCCGGTCTTAATTCACCCCTCCACTTT.

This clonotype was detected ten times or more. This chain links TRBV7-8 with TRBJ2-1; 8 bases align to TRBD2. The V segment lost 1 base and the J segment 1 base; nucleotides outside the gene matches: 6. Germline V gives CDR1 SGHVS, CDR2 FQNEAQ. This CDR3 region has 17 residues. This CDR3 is CASSLGAGGFSYNEQFF. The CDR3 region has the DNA TGTGCCAGCAGCTTAGGGGCGGGGGGCTTTTCCTACAATGAGCAGTTCTTC.

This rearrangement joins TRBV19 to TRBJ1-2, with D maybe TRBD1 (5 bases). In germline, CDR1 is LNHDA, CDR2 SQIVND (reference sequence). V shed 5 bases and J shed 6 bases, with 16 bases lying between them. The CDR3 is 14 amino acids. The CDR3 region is CASSESGTIDGYTF. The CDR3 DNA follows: TGTGCCAGTAGTGAATCCGGGACCATTGATGGCTACACCTTC.

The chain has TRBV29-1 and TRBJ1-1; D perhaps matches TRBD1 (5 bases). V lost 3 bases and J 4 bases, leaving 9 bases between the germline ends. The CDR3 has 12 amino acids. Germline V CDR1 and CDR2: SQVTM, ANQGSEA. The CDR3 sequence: CSVDLGPTEAFF. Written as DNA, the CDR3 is TGCAGCGTTGATCTGGGACCCACTGAAGCTTTCTTT.

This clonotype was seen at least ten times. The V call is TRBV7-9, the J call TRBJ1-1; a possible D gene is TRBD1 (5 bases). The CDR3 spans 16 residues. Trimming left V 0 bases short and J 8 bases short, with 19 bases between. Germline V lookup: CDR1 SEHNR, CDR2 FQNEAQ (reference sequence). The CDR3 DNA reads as TGTGCCAGCAGCTTAGCTTTGGGGGTTAGGGTGAACGAAGCTTTCTTT. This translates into CASSLALGVRVNEAFF.

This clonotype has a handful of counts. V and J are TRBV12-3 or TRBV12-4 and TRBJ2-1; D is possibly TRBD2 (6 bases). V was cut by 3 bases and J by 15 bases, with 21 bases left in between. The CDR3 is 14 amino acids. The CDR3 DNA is TGTGCCAGCAGTTTGGAGGAGGCGGGACCCGGACGGTTCTTC. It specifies CASSLEEAGPGRFF.

The CDR3 DNA sequence: TGTGCCAGCACCAAAGGGGAGGGTCTCTTCTTT. Translating gives CASTKGEGLFF. This chain links TRBV7-9 with TRBJ1-1; the D gene is possibly TRBD1 (5 bases). V was clipped by 7 bases and J by 14 bases, with 17 bases between them. The CDR3 is 11 amino acids. Germline lookup yields CDR1 SEHNR and CDR2 FQNEAQ (reference sequence).

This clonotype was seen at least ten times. CDR3 sequence (DNA): TGTGCCAGCAGCTCCTTCGCTCTAGTCGGTGAGCAGTTCTTC. This encodes CASSSFALVGEQFF. The gene calls are TRBV7-6 and TRBJ2-1, with D hard to call. The CDR3 is made up of 14 amino acids. V was trimmed by 4 bases and J by 9 bases, leaving 16 bases between them. Germline V gene sequence: CDR1 SGHVS, CDR2 FNYEAQ.

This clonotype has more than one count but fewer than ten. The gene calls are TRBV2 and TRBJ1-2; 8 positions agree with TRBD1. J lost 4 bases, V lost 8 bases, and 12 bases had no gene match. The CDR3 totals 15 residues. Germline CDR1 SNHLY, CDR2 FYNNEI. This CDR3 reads CASLGARGRSYGYTF. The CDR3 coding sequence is TGTGCCAGCCTCGGGGCCAGGGGGCGTTCCTATGGCTACACCTTC.

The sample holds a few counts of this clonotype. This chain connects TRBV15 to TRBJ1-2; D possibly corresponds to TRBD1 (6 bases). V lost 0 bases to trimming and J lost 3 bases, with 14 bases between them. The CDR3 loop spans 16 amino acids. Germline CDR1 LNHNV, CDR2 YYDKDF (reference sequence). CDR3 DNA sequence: TGTGCCACCAGCAGAGATCGGGCAGGGGACCACTATGGCTACACCTTC. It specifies CATSRDRAGDHYGYTF.

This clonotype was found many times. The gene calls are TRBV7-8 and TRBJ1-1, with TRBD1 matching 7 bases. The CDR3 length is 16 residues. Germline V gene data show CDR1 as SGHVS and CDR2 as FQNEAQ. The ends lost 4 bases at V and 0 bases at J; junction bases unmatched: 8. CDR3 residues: CASSSPGQSMNTEAFF. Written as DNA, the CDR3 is TGTGCCAGCAGCTCCCCGGGACAGTCGATGAACACTGAAGCTTTCTTT.

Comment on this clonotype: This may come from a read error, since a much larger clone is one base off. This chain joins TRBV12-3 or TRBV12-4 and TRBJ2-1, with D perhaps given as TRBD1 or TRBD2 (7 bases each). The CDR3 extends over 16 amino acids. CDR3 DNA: TGTGCCAACAGTTTCCCAGGGGGGGTCTCCTACAATGAGCAGTTCTTC. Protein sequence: CANSFPGGVSYNEQFF.

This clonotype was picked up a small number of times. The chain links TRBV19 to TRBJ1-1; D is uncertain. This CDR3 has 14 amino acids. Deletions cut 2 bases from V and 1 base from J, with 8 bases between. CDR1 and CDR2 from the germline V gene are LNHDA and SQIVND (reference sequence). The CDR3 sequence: CASSISPANTEAFF. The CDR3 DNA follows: TGTGCCAGTAGTATAAGCCCGGCGAACACTGAAGCTTTCTTT. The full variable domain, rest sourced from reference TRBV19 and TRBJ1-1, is DGGITQSPKYLFRKEGQNVTLSCEQNLNHDAMYWYRQDPGQGLRLIYYSQIVNDFQKGDIAEGYSVSREKKESFPLTVTSAQKNPTAFYLCASSISPANTEAFFGQGTRLTVV.

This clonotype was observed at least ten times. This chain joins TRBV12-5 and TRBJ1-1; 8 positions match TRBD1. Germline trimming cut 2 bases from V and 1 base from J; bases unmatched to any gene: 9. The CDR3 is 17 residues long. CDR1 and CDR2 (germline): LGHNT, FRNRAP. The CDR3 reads CASGLLLLDRGNTEAFF. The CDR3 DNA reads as TGTGCTAGTGGTTTGCTCCTCCTCGACAGGGGGAACACTGAAGCTTTCTTT.

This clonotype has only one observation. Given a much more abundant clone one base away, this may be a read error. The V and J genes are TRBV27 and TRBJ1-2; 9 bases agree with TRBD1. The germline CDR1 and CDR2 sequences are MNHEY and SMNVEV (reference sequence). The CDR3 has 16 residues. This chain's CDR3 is CANSLSGQGSNYGYTF. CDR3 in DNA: TGTGCCAACAGTTTATCGGGACAGGGATCGAACTATGGCTACACCTTC.

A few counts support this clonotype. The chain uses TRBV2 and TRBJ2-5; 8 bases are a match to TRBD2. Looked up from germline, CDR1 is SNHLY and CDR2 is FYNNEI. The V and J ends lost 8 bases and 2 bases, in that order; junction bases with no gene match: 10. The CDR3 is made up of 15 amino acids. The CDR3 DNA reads TGTGCCAGCGGATGGGAGGCTAGCGGGCAAGAGACCCAGTACTTC. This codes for CASGWEASGQETQYF.

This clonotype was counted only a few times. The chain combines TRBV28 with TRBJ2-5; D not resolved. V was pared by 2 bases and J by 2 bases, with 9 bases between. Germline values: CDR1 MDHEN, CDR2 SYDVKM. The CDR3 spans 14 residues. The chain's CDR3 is CASSLLPLQETQYF. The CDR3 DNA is TGTGCCAGCAGTTTACTCCCATTACAAGAGACCCAGTACTTC.

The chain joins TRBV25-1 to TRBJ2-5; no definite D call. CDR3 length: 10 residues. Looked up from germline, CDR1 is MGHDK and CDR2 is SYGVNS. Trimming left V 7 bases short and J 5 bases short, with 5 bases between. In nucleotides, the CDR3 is TGTGCCAGCAAGGAGGAGACCCAGTACTTC. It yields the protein CASKEETQYF.

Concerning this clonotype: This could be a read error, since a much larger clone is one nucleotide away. CDR3 coding DNA: TGTGCTAGTGGTTTGGTAAGTGGGACGACCATCTACAATGAGCAGTTCTTC. It specifies CASGLVSGTTIYNEQFF. This rearrangement joins TRBV12-5 to TRBJ2-1; perhaps D is TRBD1 or TRBD2 (5 bases each). This CDR3 region has 17 residues. V was clipped by 0 bases and J by 3 bases, with 15 bases between them. Germline lookup yields CDR1 LGHNT and CDR2 FRNRAP.